Listed below are T cell receptor beta chains from one sample, sequenced in a study of OX40 agonist ivuxolimab in advanced cancers. Sequenced by immunoSEQ multiplex PCR; TCRdb stores in-frame clones only, minus some. Among around 53,000 clones listed, approximately 81% were seen once. Specimen: CD4+ or CD8+ T cells sorted from blood, collected in a trial of the OX40 agonist ivuxolimab. The receptors were sampled from an adult with an advanced solid tumor such as melanoma, head and neck, liver or kidney cancer. CDR3s include the opening cysteine and the closing phenylalanine or tryptophan. The D gene is left open where the match is weak. Only some rows state a clone size, as once, few, many or a class for expanded clones.

TRBD1 18 TRBJ2-6 TRBV9 few TGTGCCAGCAGCGTAGGGGGACAGGGGGCCACTGGGGCCAACGTCCTGACTTTC CASSVGGQGATGANVLTF
TRBD1 17 TRBJ2-5 TRBV25-1 . TGTGCCAGCAGTGCGGACAGGGGGCGGACCTATGCCGAGACCCAGTACTTC CASSADRGRTYAETQYF
TRBD2 18 TRBJ2-7 TRBV27 . TGTGCCAGCAGTCCCAATATTCCACGACTAGCGAGGTACTACGAGCAGTACTTC CASSPNIPRLARYYEQYF
TRBD1 16 TRBJ2-1 TRBV9 . TGTGCCAGCAGCTATACAGGGGCGAAATCCTACAATGAGCAGTTCTTC CASSYTGAKSYNEQFF
. 9 TRBJ1-5 TRBV19 . TGTGCCAGTGGTCAGCCCCAGCATTTT CASGQPQHF
TRBD1 15 TRBJ1-2 TRBV4-3 . TGCGCCAGCAGCCAAGACGGACAGGGGGTAAATGGCTACACCTTC CASSQDGQGVNGYTF
. 16 TRBJ2-5 TRBV14 . TGTGCCAGCAGCCAAGAACAGGACGGCCCGTGGGAGACCCAGTACTTC CASSQEQDGPWETQYF
. 17 TRBJ2-1 TRBV7-9 . TGTGCCAGCAGCTTAGTGGGTGGAGGGGGCATGAGTAATGAGCAGTTCTTC CASSLVGGGGMSNEQFF
. 12 TRBJ2-7 TRBV29-1 . TGCAGCGTTGGGACGGTCTCCTACGAGCAGTACTTC CSVGTVSYEQYF
TRBD1 16 TRBJ2-1 TRBV28 . TGTGCCAGCGCAAGAACCGGGACAGAGAACTACAATGAGCAGTTCTTC CASARTGTENYNEQFF
TRBD2 17 TRBJ2-3 TRBV10-2 . TGCGCCAGCAGTGATCTTAGGTTAGCGGGGGACACAGATACGCAGTATTTT CASSDLRLAGDTDTQYF
. 14 TRBJ2-2 TRBV27 . TGTGCCAGCAGCCTGGGGGCGTCCACCGGGGAGCTGTTTTTT CASSLGASTGELFF
. 12 TRBJ2-4 TRBV9 once TGTGCCAGCAGCGGCGAGGGAAACATTCAGTACTTC CASSGEGNIQYF
. 15 TRBJ1-6 TRBV7-8 few TGTGCCAGCAGCTTCGGGCGCAGCTGGAATTCACCCCTCCACTTT CASSFGRSWNSPLHF
. 14 TRBJ1-1 TRBV28 . TGTGCCAGCAGTTCCCGGGGCGCGGACACTGAAGCTTTCTTT CASSSRGADTEAFF